The 15 T cell receptor beta chains reported below all come from one sample, sequenced in a study of graft-versus-host responses after intestinal transplantation (dated by TCRdb to about 2021). These receptors lack a known antigen. The library was generated by the immunoSEQ multiplex PCR assay. Imported from immuneACCESS, the table was reduced by TCRdb to in-frame sequences with V and J called. These copies leave out some clones; in studies compared against another copy, an unresolved V gene accounts for under half, and the cause of the remainder is not known. This sample lists 38,000 or so clones; roughly 95% were detected once. About 0.54% of the sample comes from the top ten. Reading the label with the study, this specimen's time point is: cells obtained before transplantation from donor or recipient. The specimen was unstimulated CD8+ T cells sorted from spleen or lymph node cells, collected before transplant. The receptors stem from a human donor who was the organ donor for an intestinal transplant.

The chain uses TRBV11-2 and TRBJ2-5; TRBD2 matches at 13 bases. The tail of the sequence fits TRBJ2-7 better, so the J call may be wrong. Germline V gene sequence: CDR1 SGHAT, CDR2 FQNNGV. The CDR3 runs 15 residues. The CDR3 DNA reads TGTGCCAGCAGCTTTACTAGCGGGGGGGGATACGAGCAGTACTTC. Amino acids: CASSFTSGGGYEQYF.

The rearrangement uses TRBV2 and TRBJ1-3, with D hard to call. The germline V gene has CDR1 SNHLY and CDR2 FYNNEI. Trimming removed 11 bases at V and 4 bases at J, with 24 bases between. CDR3 length: 16 amino acids. CDR3: CASYTAPYSIGNTIYF. The CDR3 region has the DNA TGTGCCTCCTACACCGCGCCCTACTCCATCGGAAACACCATATATTTT.

This rearrangement joins TRBV7-2 to TRBJ2-7; TRBD2 agrees at 7 bases. Germline assignment: CDR1 SGHTA and CDR2 FQGNSA. This CDR3 has 14 amino acids. V dropped 3 bases and J dropped 2; count of bases not matched to a gene: 4. The CDR3 spells CASSLGGKPYEQYF. CDR3 bases: TGTGCCAGCAGCTTGGGGGGGAAGCCCTACGAGCAGTACTTC.

About this clone itself: Its ends do not fully match the called genes, so a read error is possible. The chain combines TRBV5-1 with TRBJ2-1; maybe TRBD1 (6 bases). Germline values: CDR1 SGHRS, CDR2 YFSETQ. CDR3 size: 17 residues. DNA for the CDR3: TGCGCCAGCAGCTTGACAGGGATGGTTAGCTCCTACAATGAGCAGCTCTTC. Encoded protein: CASSLTGMVSSYNEQLF.

The rearrangement uses TRBV7-2 and TRBJ2-7, with 11 bases aligning to TRBD2. This CDR3 contains 15 residues. Germline CDR1 and CDR2: SGHTA and FQGNSA. Trimming took 5 bases from V and 5 from J; bases not matched to a gene: 8. Written as DNA, the CDR3 is TGTGCCAGCAGCCTCTTAGCGGGGGGGCCCAACGAGCAGTACTTC. It specifies CASSLLAGGPNEQYF.

The gene calls are TRBV6-5 and TRBJ1-1; D is possibly TRBD1 (6 bases). V lost 6 bases and J lost 7, with 18 bases in between. Germline CDR1 and CDR2: MNHEY and SVGAGI. This CDR3 contains 14 residues. CDR3 region: CASSPDGTPIEAFF. In DNA, the CDR3 is TGTGCCAGCAGCCCTGACGGGACACCTATTGAAGCTTTCTTT.

V and J are TRBV4-3 and TRBJ1-1; TRBD1 agrees at 7 bases. Germline V gene lookup returns CDR1 LGHNA and CDR2 YSLEER. The CDR3 has 14 residues. The V gene end was trimmed by 5 bases and the J gene end by 7 bases; junction bases not matched to a gene: 10. The CDR3 protein is CASSWETGLSEAFF. In DNA form, the CDR3 reads TGCGCCAGCAGCTGGGAGACAGGGTTGAGTGAAGCTTTCTTT.

V usage is TRBV2 and J usage is TRBJ2-1, with TRBD2 matching 13 bases. Trimming cost V 5 bases and J 8 bases; bases outside gene matches: 12. The CDR3 sequence is 17 residues long. The germline V gene has CDR1 SNHLY and CDR2 FYNNEI. CDR3 sequence (DNA): TGTGCCAGCAGTCCACTAGCGGGGGGGCCTAGGGCGTATGAGCAGTTCTTC. Translated: CASSPLAGGPRAYEQFF.

The rearrangement joins TRBV6-5 to TRBJ2-2; D remains ambiguous. V was shortened by 1 base and J by 6 bases, with 9 bases between the two germline ends. The CDR3 contains 14 residues. CDR1 and CDR2 (germline): MNHEY, SVGAGI. CDR3 in DNA: TGTGCCAGCAGTTACTGGTGGGGATCCGGGGAGCTGTTTTTT. Translation: CASSYWWGSGELFF.

J is TRBJ2-7 and V is TRBV11-2, with D perhaps being TRBD1 or TRBD2 (5 bases each). V dropped 1 base and J dropped 6 bases, with 19 bases sitting between them. Germline V gene lookup returns CDR1 SGHAT and CDR2 FQNNGV. The CDR3 extends over 16 amino acids. For the CDR3, the DNA is TGTGCCAGCAGCTTAGCTACCGGGACGACTAAATTCGAGCAGTACTTC. Protein product: CASSLATGTTKFEQYF.

In its sample, this clone was seen a few times. The J gene is TRBJ2-1, the V gene TRBV9; D may be TRBD2 (7 bases). This CDR3 region has 15 residues. In germline, CDR1 is SGDLS, CDR2 YYNGEE. Between the trimmed V and J ends, which lost 6 bases and 7 bases, there was a span of 20 bases. The CDR3: CASTPVGGAGNEQFF. The CDR3 region has the DNA TGTGCCAGCACCCCAGTTGGGGGGGCTGGGAATGAGCAGTTCTTC.

The chain uses TRBV7-9 and TRBJ2-7; weak D call: TRBD1 (5 bases). CDR3 length: 13 residues. Trimming left V 3 bases short and J 9 bases short, with 15 bases between. Per the germline V gene, CDR1 is SEHNR and CDR2 is FQNEAQ (reference sequence). The CDR3 DNA is TGTGCCAGCAGCTTTCAGGGTATAGGGTTGCAGTACTTC. Its protein product is CASSFQGIGLQYF.

This clone appeared a single time. This chain joins TRBV19 and TRBJ2-1; no reliable D call. CDR3 length equals 16 residues. Deletions cut 3 bases from V and 6 bases from J, with 18 bases between. Germline V gives CDR1 LNHDA, CDR2 SQIVND (reference sequence). In DNA, the CDR3 is TGTGCCAGTAGTATGTTTCCAGCTACGTTTTTCAATGAGCAGTTCTTC. It encodes CASSMFPATFFNEQFF.

V gene TRBV7-2 combines with J gene TRBJ2-3; D might be TRBD1 or TRBD2, each matching 6 bases. Germline V gene data show CDR1 as SGHTA and CDR2 as FQGNSA. This CDR3 has 14 residues. Trimming shortened V by 1 base and J by 2 bases, and 7 bases separated the two germline ends. As DNA, the CDR3 is TGTGCCAGCAGCTTAGGGGGGGCCACAGATACGCAGTATTTT. It is translated as CASSLGGATDTQYF.

This sequence joins TRBV5-6 and TRBJ2-7; D not certain. V lost 0 bases to trimming and J lost 2 bases, with 6 bases between them. The CDR3 has 13 residues. Germline assignment: CDR1 SGHDT and CDR2 YYEEEE. The CDR3 region is CASSLAPAYEQYF. CDR3 sequence (DNA): TGTGCCAGCAGCTTGGCCCCAGCCTACGAGCAGTACTTC.